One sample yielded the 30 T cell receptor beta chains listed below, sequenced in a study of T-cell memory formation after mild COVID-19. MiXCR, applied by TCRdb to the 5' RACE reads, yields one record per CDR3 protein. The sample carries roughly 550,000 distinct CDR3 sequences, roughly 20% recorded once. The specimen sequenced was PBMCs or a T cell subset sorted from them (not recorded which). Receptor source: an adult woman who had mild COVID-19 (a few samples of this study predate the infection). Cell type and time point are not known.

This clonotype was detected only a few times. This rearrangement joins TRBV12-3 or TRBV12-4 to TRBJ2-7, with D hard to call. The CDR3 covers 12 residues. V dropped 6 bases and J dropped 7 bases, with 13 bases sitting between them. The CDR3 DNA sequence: TGTGCCAGCAGATCCAGCGACCCGGAGCAGTACTTC. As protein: CASRSSDPEQYF.

The CDR3 DNA follows: TGTGCCAGCAGTGACCGGACAGGGCGGTCGGAGACCCAGTACTTC. Residues: CASSDRTGRSETQYF. V and J are TRBV12-3 or TRBV12-4 and TRBJ2-5, with TRBD1 matching 8 bases. Losses at the gene ends were 5 bases for V and 5 bases for J; bases not matched to a gene: 10. CDR3 length: 15 amino acids.

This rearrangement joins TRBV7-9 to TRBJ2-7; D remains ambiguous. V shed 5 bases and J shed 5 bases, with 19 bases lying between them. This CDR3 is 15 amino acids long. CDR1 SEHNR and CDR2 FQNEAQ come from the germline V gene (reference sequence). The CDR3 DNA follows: TGTGCCAGCAGCCCGTTTGGGGTTCGTTACGACGAGCAGTACTTC. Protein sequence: CASSPFGVRYDEQYF.

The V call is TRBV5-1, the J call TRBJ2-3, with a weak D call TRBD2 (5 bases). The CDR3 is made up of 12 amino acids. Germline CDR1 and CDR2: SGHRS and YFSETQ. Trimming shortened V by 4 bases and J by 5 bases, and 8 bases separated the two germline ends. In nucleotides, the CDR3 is TGCGCCAGCAGCGCGAGGGTAGATACGCAGTATTTT. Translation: CASSARVDTQYF. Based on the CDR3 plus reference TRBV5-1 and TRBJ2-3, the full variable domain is KAGVTQTPRYLIKTRGQQVTLSCSPISGHRSVSWYQQTPGQGLQFLFEYFSETQRNKGNFPGRFSGRQFSNSRSEMNVSTLELGDSALYLCASSARVDTQYFGPGTRLTVL.

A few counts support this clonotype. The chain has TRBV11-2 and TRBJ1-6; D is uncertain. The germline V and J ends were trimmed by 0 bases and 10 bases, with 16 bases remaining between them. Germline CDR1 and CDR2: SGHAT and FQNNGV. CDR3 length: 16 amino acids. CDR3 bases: TGTGCCAGCAGCTTAGATCTGTCCACCTTCGGGTCACCCCTCCACTTT. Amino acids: CASSLDLSTFGSPLHF.

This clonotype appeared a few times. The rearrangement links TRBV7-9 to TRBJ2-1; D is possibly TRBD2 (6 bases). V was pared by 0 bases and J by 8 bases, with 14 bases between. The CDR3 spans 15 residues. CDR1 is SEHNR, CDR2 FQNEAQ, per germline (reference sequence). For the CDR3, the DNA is TGTGCCAGCAGCTTAGCCGGCACTAGCTCGGATGAGCAGTTCTTC. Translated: CASSLAGTSSDEQFF.

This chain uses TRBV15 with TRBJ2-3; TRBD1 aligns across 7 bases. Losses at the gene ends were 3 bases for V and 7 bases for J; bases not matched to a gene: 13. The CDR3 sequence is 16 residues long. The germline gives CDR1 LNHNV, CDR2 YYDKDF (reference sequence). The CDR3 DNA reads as TGTGCCACCAGCAGGAGGAGAGGGGCAGGGGGACATACGCAGTATTTT. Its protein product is CATSRRRGAGGHTQYF.

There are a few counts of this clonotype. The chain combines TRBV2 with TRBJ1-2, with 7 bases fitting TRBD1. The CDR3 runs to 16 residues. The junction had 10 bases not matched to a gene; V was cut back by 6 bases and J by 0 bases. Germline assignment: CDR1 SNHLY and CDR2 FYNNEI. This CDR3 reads CASRVLSGQPNYGYTF. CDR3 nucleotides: TGTGCCAGCAGGGTGTTGTCGGGACAGCCTAACTATGGCTACACCTTC.

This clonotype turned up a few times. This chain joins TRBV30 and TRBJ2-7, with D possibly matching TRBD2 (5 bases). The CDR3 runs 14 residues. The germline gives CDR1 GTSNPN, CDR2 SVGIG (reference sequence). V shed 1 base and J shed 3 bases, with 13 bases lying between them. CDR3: CAWSGPGVGYEQYF. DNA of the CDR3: TGTGCCTGGAGTGGGCCCGGGGTAGGCTACGAGCAGTACTTC.

CDR3 protein: CATSRLEETQYF. The CDR3 nucleotides read TGTGCCACCAGCCGGTTAGAAGAGACCCAGTACTTC. The chain carries TRBV15 and TRBJ2-5; D unclear. The ends were cut back, 5 bases at V and 3 bases at J, with 7 bases in the middle. The CDR3 length is 12 residues. Looked up from germline, CDR1 is LNHNV and CDR2 is YYDKDF (reference sequence).

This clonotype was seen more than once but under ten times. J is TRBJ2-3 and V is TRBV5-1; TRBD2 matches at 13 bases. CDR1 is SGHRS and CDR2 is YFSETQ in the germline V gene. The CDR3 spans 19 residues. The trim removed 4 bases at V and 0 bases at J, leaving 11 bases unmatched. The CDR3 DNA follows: TGCGCCAGCAGCACGGGACTAGCGGGGCTCTATCCTAGCACAGATACGCAGTATTTT. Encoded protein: CASSTGLAGLYPSTDTQYF.

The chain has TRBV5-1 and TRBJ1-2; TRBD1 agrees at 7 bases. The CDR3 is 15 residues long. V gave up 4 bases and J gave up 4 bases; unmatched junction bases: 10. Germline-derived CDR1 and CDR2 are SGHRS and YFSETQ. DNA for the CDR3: TGCGCCAGCAGCATACAAGGGGGCGAGAGCTATGGCTACACCTTC. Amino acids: CASSIQGGESYGYTF.

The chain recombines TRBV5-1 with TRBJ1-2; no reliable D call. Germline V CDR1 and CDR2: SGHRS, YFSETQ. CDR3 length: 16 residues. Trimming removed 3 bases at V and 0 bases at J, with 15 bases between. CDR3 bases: TGCGCCAGCAGCTGGAGGTTAGGCAGCTCTAACTATGGCTACACCTTC. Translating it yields CASSWRLGSSNYGYTF.

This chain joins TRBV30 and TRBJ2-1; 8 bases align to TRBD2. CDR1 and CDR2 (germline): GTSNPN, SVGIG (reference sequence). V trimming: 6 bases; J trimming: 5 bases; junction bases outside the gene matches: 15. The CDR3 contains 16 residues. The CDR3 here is CACEPSGFLHNNEQFF. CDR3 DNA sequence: TGTGCCTGCGAACCTAGCGGGTTCCTCCACAACAATGAGCAGTTCTTC.

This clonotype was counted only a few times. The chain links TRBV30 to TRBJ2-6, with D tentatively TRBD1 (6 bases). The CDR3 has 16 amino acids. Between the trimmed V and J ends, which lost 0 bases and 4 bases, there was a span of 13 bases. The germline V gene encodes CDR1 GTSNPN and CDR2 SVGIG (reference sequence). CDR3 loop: CAWSVPQGTGANVLTF. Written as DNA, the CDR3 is TGTGCCTGGAGTGTACCGCAGGGGACGGGGGCCAACGTCCTGACTTTC.

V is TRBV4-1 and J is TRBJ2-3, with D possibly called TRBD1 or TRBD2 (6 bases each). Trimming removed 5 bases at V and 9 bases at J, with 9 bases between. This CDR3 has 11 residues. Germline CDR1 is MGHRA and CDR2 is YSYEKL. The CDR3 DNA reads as TGCGCCAGCAGCGGGGGGCCAACGCAGTATTTT. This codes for CASSGGPTQYF.

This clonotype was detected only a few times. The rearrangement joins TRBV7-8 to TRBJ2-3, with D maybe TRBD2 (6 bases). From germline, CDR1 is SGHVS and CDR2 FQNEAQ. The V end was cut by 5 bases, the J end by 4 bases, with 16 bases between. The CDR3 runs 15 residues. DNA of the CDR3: TGTGCCAGCAGCCAGACGGGGACTGGGGCAGATACGCAGTATTTT. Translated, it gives CASSQTGTGADTQYF. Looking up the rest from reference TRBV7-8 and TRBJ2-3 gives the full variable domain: GAGVSQSPRYKVAKRGQDVALRCDPISGHVSLFWYQQALGQGPEFLTYFQNEAQLDKSGLPSDRFFAERPEGSVSTLKIQRTQQEDSAVYLCASSQTGTGADTQYFGPGTRLTVL.

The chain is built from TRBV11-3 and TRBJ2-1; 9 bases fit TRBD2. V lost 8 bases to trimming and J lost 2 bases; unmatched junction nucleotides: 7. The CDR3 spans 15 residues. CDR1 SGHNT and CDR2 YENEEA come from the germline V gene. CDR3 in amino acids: CASSISGGPYNEQFF. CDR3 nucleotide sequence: TGTGCCAGCTCCATTAGCGGGGGACCCTACAATGAGCAGTTCTTC.

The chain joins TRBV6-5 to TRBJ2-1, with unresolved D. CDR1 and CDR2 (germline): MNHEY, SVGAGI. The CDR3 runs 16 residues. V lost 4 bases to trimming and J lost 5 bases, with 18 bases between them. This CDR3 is CASSFRSPPRHNEQFF. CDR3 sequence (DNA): TGTGCCAGCAGTTTCCGCAGCCCCCCCCGTCACAATGAGCAGTTCTTC.

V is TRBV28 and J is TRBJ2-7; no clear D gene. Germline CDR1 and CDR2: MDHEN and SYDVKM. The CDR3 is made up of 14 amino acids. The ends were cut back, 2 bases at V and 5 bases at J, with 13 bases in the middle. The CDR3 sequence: CASSLLGGLDEQYF. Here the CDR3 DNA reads TGTGCCAGCAGTTTACTGGGTGGCCTGGACGAGCAGTACTTC.

The CDR3 DNA sequence: TGCGCCAGCAGCCCGTGGGACACTTCATACGAGCAGTACTTC. Translating it yields CASSPWDTSYEQYF. This chain joins TRBV5-1 and TRBJ2-7; weak D call: TRBD1 (6 bases). V shed 4 bases and J shed 4 bases, with 15 bases lying between them. This CDR3 has 14 amino acids. The germline V gene has CDR1 SGHRS and CDR2 YFSETQ.

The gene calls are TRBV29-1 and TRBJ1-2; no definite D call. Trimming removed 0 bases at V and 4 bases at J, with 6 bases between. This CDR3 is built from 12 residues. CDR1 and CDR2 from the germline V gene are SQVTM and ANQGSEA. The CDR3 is CSVEDPTYGYTF. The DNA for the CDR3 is TGCAGCGTTGAAGATCCCACCTATGGCTACACCTTC.

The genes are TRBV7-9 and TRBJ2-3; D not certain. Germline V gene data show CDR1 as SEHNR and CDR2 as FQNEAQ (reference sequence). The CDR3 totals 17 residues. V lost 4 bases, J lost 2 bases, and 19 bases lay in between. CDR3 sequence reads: CASSSDRARPFTDTQYF. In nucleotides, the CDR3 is TGTGCCAGCAGCTCGGACCGGGCCCGCCCTTTCACAGATACGCAGTATTTT.

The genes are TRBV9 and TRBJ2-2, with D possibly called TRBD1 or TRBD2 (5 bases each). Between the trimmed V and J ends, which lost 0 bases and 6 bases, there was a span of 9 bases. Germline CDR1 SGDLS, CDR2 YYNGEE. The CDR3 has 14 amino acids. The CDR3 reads CASSVDLGAGELFF. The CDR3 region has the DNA TGTGCCAGCAGCGTAGACCTGGGGGCCGGGGAGCTGTTTTTT.

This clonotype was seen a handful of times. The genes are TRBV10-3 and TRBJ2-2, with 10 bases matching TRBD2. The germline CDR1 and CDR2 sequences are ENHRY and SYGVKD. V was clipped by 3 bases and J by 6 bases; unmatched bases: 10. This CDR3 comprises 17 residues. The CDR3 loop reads CAISDWLAGAKSGELFF. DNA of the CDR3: TGTGCCATCAGTGACTGGCTAGCGGGAGCGAAGTCCGGGGAGCTGTTTTTT.

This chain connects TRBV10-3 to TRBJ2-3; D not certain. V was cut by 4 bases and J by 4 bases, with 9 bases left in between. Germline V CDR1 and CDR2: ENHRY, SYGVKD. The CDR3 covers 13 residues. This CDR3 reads CAISASEADTQYF. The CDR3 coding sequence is TGTGCCATCAGTGCTAGTGAAGCAGATACGCAGTATTTT.

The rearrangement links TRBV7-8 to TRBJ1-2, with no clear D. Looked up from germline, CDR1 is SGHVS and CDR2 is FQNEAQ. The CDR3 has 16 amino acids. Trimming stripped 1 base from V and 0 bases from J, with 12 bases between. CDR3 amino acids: CASSLGGAMANYGYTF. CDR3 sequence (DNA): TGTGCCAGCAGCTTAGGGGGTGCCATGGCTAACTATGGCTACACCTTC.

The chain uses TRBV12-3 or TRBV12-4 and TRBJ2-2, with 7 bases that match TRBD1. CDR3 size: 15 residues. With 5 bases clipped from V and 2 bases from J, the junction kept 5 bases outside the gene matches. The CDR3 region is CASSRGGGNTGELFF. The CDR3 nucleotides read TGTGCCAGCAGTCGAGGGGGCGGCAACACCGGGGAGCTGTTTTTT.

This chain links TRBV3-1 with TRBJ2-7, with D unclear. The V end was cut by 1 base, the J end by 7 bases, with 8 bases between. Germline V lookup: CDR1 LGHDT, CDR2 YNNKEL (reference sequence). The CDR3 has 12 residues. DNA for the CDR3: TGTGCCAGCAGCCAAGTCCCTAGTGAGCAGTACTTC. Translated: CASSQVPSEQYF.

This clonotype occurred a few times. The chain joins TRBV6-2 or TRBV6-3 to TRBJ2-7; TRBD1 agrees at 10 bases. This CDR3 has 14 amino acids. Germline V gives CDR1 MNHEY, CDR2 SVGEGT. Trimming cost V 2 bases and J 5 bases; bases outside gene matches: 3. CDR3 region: CASSYGTGVNEQYF. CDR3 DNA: TGTGCCAGCAGTTACGGGACAGGGGTCAACGAGCAGTACTTC.